These T cell receptor beta chains were read from a single sample in a study of T cell changes during pregnancy in multiple sclerosis. Sequencing was performed with immunoSEQ multiplex PCR; in TCRdb, only in-frame clones are kept and a portion is missing. This table holds more than 7,500 clones, around 87% found once. Specimen: CD8+ T cells from peripheral blood mononuclear cells, collected in the first trimester of pregnancy. Receptors originate from a female donor in good health, enrolled as a control in a pregnancy study. Each CDR3 is given with its conserved first and last residue. Fields, in order: clone size, D gene, V gene, J gene, CDR3 DNA, CDR3 protein. D genes are given only for firm matches. Some rows mark clone size as missing; the rest say once, few, many or name a class of expanded clone.

size: .
D: TRBD1
V: TRBV6-5
J: TRBJ2-7
DNA: TGTGCCAGCAGTCAGGGGGCCCGCTCCTACGAGCAGTACTTC
CDR3: CASSQGARSYEQYF

size: once
D: .
V: TRBV4-2
J: TRBJ2-3
DNA: TGTGCCAGCAGCCAAGACAATTGGTGGTTGAGAGATACGCAGTATTTT
CDR3: CASSQDNWWLRDTQYF

size: .
D: TRBD2
V: TRBV6-6
J: TRBJ2-4
DNA: TGTGCCAGCAGTTCCCTAGCGGGGGTGGCCAAAAACATTCAGTACTTC
CDR3: CASSSLAGVAKNIQYF

size: .
D: TRBD2
V: TRBV2
J: TRBJ2-7
DNA: TGTGCCAGCAGTCCCGGGACTAGCGGGGGGCTCTACGAGCAGTACTTC
CDR3: CASSPGTSGGLYEQYF

size: .
D: TRBD1
V: TRBV7-9
J: TRBJ1-1
DNA: TGTGCCAGCAGCTTAGCGACAGGGATGTACACTGAAGCTTTCTTT
CDR3: CASSLATGMYTEAFF

size: .
D: .
V: TRBV7-9
J: TRBJ2-7
DNA: TGTGCCAGCAGCTTAGTTTCTACGACAGGCCACTCCTACGAGCAGTACTTC
CDR3: CASSLVSTTGHSYEQYF

size: medium-sized
D: TRBD2
V: TRBV19
J: TRBJ2-7
DNA: TGTGCCAGTAGTTTCCTAGCGGGTAGCCGGGCCGTCGAGCAGTACTTC
CDR3: CASSFLAGSRAVEQYF

size: .
D: .
V: TRBV4-3
J: TRBJ2-1
DNA: TGCGCCAGCAGCCAAGTGGGCGGGCGTTCCTACAATGAGCAGTTCTTC
CDR3: CASSQVGGRSYNEQFF

size: .
D: .
V: TRBV9
J: TRBJ2-2
DNA: TGTGCCAGCAGCGCCGGACTGTGGGAACACCGGGGAGCTGTTTTT
CDR3: CASSAGLWEHRGAVF

size: .
D: .
V: TRBV19
J: TRBJ2-3
DNA: TGTGCCTCTGCCGGAGTGGCCGCGCCCACAGATACGCAGTATTTT
CDR3: CASAGVAAPTDTQYF

size: .
D: .
V: TRBV28
J: TRBJ1-3
DNA: TGTGCCAGCACCGGTCGAGTGTTTCGGTCTGGAAACACCATATATTTT
CDR3: CASTGRVFRSGNTIYF

size: .
D: .
V: TRBV2
J: TRBJ2-3
DNA: TGTGCCAGCAGTAGATCAGGGTTAGATACGCAGTATTTT
CDR3: CASSRSGLDTQYF

size: .
D: TRBD2
V: TRBV6-5
J: TRBJ2-7
DNA: TGTGCCAGCAGTTACCCACAGCGGGAGGGCCGGCACGAGCAGTACTTC
CDR3: CASSYPQREGRHEQYF

size: .
D: .
V: TRBV10-2
J: TRBJ2-7
DNA: TGCGCCAGCAGTGAGTCGAGCTACGAGCAGTACTTC
CDR3: CASSESSYEQYF

size: once
D: TRBD1
V: TRBV10-1
J: TRBJ1-1
DNA: TGCGCCAGCAGTACCGGGACAGGGAGTGACACTGAAGCTTTCTTT
CDR3: CASSTGTGSDTEAFF

size: .
D: TRBD2
V: TRBV30
J: TRBJ2-5
DNA: TGTGCCTGGAGTTCGGGACTAGGGAAAGAGACCCAGTACTTC
CDR3: CAWSSGLGKETQYF

size: medium-sized
D: .
V: TRBV5-5
J: TRBJ1-1
DNA: TGTGCCAGCAGCTTGTGGCTGGAGGTGAACACTGAAGCTTTCTTT
CDR3: CASSLWLEVNTEAFF

size: .
D: TRBD2
V: TRBV10-3
J: TRBJ2-3
DNA: TGTGCCATCAGTGACGAGAGCGGGAGGACAGATACGCAGTATTTT
CDR3: CAISDESGRTDTQYF

size: once
D: TRBD2
V: TRBV2
J: TRBJ2-7
DNA: TGTGCCAGCAACGTAGCGGGGGGGACCTACGAGCAGTACTTC
CDR3: CASNVAGGTYEQYF

size: .
D: TRBD2
V: TRBV7-3
J: TRBJ2-3
DNA: TGTGCCAGCTCCCCTAGCGGGGCTAGCACAGATACGCAGTATTTT
CDR3: CASSPSGASTDTQYF

size: few
D: .
V: TRBV15
J: TRBJ2-1
DNA: TGTGCCACCAGCTTCACACGGGGATCGGGCTACAATGAGCAGTTCTTC
CDR3: CATSFTRGSGYNEQFF

size: .
D: TRBD2
V: TRBV27
J: TRBJ2-1
DNA: TGTGCCAGCAGTTTATCGACTAGCGGGGGCAATGAGCAGTTCTTC
CDR3: CASSLSTSGGNEQFF

size: once
D: TRBD1
V: TRBV19
J: TRBJ1-3
DNA: TGTGCCAGTAGTATAGCGACAGGGGGCTCTGGAAACACCATATATTTT
CDR3: CASSIATGGSGNTIYF

size: once
D: .
V: TRBV5-4
J: TRBJ2-1
DNA: TGTGCCAGCAGCTTGGGGGGACTCAACAATGAGCAGTTCTTC
CDR3: CASSLGGLNNEQFF

size: .
D: .
V: TRBV7-2
J: TRBJ2-1
DNA: TGTGCCAGCAGCACCCGGACAGCGAGCTCCTACAATGAGCAGTTCTTC
CDR3: CASSTRTASSYNEQFF

size: once
D: TRBD2
V: TRBV30
J: TRBJ2-3
DNA: TGTGCCTTTTTAGCGGGGGTGAGCATAGATACGCAGTATTTT
CDR3: CAFLAGVSIDTQYF

size: .
D: TRBD2
V: TRBV6-1
J: TRBJ2-7
DNA: TGTGCCAGCAGTGAGCGTAGCGGGGGGGCGTACGAGCAGTACTTC
CDR3: CASSERSGGAYEQYF

size: .
D: TRBD1
V: TRBV5-6
J: TRBJ1-2
DNA: TGTGCCAGCAGCTTCGAAACAGCAGGGGGCGGAGAGGGCTACACCTTC
CDR3: CASSFETAGGGEGYTF

size: .
D: .
V: TRBV9
J: TRBJ1-1
DNA: TGTGCCAGCAGCGTAGCCCCCCCGACAGGTAACACTGAAGCTTTCTTT
CDR3: CASSVAPPTGNTEAFF

size: .
D: TRBD2
V: TRBV6-4
J: TRBJ2-3
DNA: TGTGCCAGCAGTGACCTAGCGGGGGGAAACACAGATACGCAGTATTTT
CDR3: CASSDLAGGNTDTQYF

size: .
D: .
V: TRBV7-2
J: TRBJ2-3
DNA: TGTGCCAGCAGCTTAGACAGGGGCACAGATACGCAGTATTTT
CDR3: CASSLDRGTDTQYF

size: .
D: .
V: TRBV6-5
J: TRBJ2-1
DNA: TGTGCCAGCAGCTCCGCCCCGGGAAACAATGAGCAGTTCTTC
CDR3: CASSSAPGNNEQFF

size: .
D: TRBD2
V: TRBV15
J: TRBJ2-1
DNA: TGTGCCACCAGCAGAGATCCAGCGGGAGGAAATGAGCAGTTCTTC
CDR3: CATSRDPAGGNEQFF

size: .
D: .
V: TRBV4-3
J: TRBJ2-7
DNA: TGCGCCAGCAGCCAAGGCGTCTGGAGCTCCTACGAGCAGTACTTC
CDR3: CASSQGVWSSYEQYF

size: .
D: TRBD2
V: TRBV10-3
J: TRBJ2-3
DNA: TGTGCCATCAGTGAAAGGGCAGCGGGAGGCGGTCACCCCACAGATACGCAGTATTTT
CDR3: CAISERAAGGGHPTDTQYF

size: .
D: TRBD2
V: TRBV11-2
J: TRBJ2-7
DNA: TGTGCCAGCAGCTTAGGCTCGGGAGGCCCACCGTCCTACGAGCAGTACTTC
CDR3: CASSLGSGGPPSYEQYF

size: .
D: .
V: TRBV28
J: TRBJ1-5
DNA: TGTGCCAGCGCCCAGACAGTGATAGAATCAATGGCCCAGCATTTT
CDR3: CASAQTVIESMAQHF

size: .
D: .
V: TRBV6-6
J: TRBJ1-1
DNA: TGTGCCAGCACTCCGGTCCTGAACACTGAAGCTTTCTTT
CDR3: CASTPVLNTEAFF

size: .
D: TRBD1
V: TRBV7-9
J: TRBJ1-5
DNA: TGTGCCAGCAGCCACCCGACAGGGAGCGAATATAGCAATCAGCCCCAGCATTTT
CDR3: CASSHPTGSEYSNQPQHF

size: .
D: TRBD2
V: TRBV30
J: TRBJ2-1
DNA: TGTGCCTGGAGCCCAATAGCGGGGGGGTACAATGAGCAGTTCTTC
CDR3: CAWSPIAGGYNEQFF

size: .
D: TRBD2
V: TRBV5-6
J: TRBJ2-3
DNA: TGTGCCAGCAGCGATGAGACTAGCGGGGGGCTTGACCGACAGTATTTT
CDR3: CASSDETSGGLDRQYF

size: .
D: .
V: TRBV14
J: TRBJ1-2
DNA: TGTGCCAGCAGCCCCGAGACTACCGGCGGCTACACCTTC
CDR3: CASSPETTGGYTF

size: .
D: TRBD2
V: TRBV9
J: TRBJ2-3
DNA: TGTGCCAGCACTCCGACTAGCGGGAGGGTAGATACGCAGTATTTT
CDR3: CASTPTSGRVDTQYF

size: once
D: TRBD2
V: TRBV19
J: TRBJ2-3
DNA: TGTGCCAGTAGTCTACGGACTAGCGGGGCGATAGATACGCAGTATTTT
CDR3: CASSLRTSGAIDTQYF

size: medium-sized
D: .
V: TRBV25-1
J: TRBJ1-6
DNA: TGTGCCAGCAGTGGGAGGCGGCATTCACCCCTCCACTTT
CDR3: CASSGRRHSPLHF

size: .
D: .
V: TRBV6-6
J: TRBJ2-5
DNA: TGTGCCAGCAGTCCCCTGTCCGGGACCCAGTACTTC
CDR3: CASSPLSGTQYF

size: .
D: .
V: TRBV18
J: TRBJ2-3
DNA: TGTGCCAGCTCACGACCGACAGGCACAGATACGCAGTATTTT
CDR3: CASSRPTGTDTQYF

size: .
D: TRBD1
V: TRBV7-8
J: TRBJ2-7
DNA: TGTGCCAGCAGCCCGGGACAGACCTACGAGCAGTACTTC
CDR3: CASSPGQTYEQYF

size: medium-sized
D: .
V: TRBV9
J: TRBJ1-2
DNA: TGTGCCAGCAGCGTAGCTCCGGGACTCCTCTATGGCTACACCTTC
CDR3: CASSVAPGLLYGYTF

size: .
D: TRBD2
V: TRBV6-1
J: TRBJ2-1
DNA: TGTGCCAGCAGTGAAAACGGGGGGGTCCTCAATGAGCAGTTCTTC
CDR3: CASSENGGVLNEQFF

size: once
D: TRBD1
V: TRBV19
J: TRBJ2-2
DNA: TGTGCCAGTAGTATCCTTTACCAGGACAGGGTGGACACCGGGGAGCTGTTTTTT
CDR3: CASSILYQDRVDTGELFF

size: .
D: .
V: TRBV25-1
J: TRBJ1-1
DNA: TGTGCCAGCAGTGGTCCAGGGTTGAACACTGAAGCTTTCTTT
CDR3: CASSGPGLNTEAFF

size: .
D: .
V: TRBV12-5
J: TRBJ2-1
DNA: TGTGCTAGTGGTTTACCCCTAGCGAATCCCAATGAGCAGTTCTTC
CDR3: CASGLPLANPNEQFF

size: .
D: TRBD2
V: TRBV4-3
J: TRBJ2-1
DNA: TGCGCCAGCAGCCAAGAGGGAAGAAGACTAGCTACAAATGAGCAGTTCTTC
CDR3: CASSQEGRRLATNEQFF

size: .
D: .
V: TRBV29-1
J: TRBJ1-1
DNA: TGCAGCGTTGGTGGAACAGGTACTGAAGCTTTCTTT
CDR3: CSVGGTGTEAFF

size: once
D: .
V: TRBV6-5
J: TRBJ1-2
DNA: TGTGCCAGCAGTTACGAGGGTCGCTATGGCTACACCTTC
CDR3: CASSYEGRYGYTF

size: .
D: TRBD2
V: TRBV4-1
J: TRBJ2-3
DNA: TGCGCCAGCAGCCAATTGGCTCTAGCGGGAGGGGACACAGATACGCAGTATTTT
CDR3: CASSQLALAGGDTDTQYF

size: .
D: .
V: TRBV7-9
J: TRBJ2-5
DNA: TGTGCCAGCAGTCAAGAGGACACACATTGGACCCAGTACTTC
CDR3: CASSQEDTHWTQYF

size: .
D: .
V: TRBV28
J: TRBJ1-5
DNA: TGTGCCAGCAGCAACACTGACATCCTCAATCAGCCCCAGCATTTT
CDR3: CASSNTDILNQPQHF

size: .
D: TRBD2
V: TRBV6-5
J: TRBJ2-1
DNA: TGTGCCAGCAGCTTTAGCGGGGGGGCCCCTGAGCAGTTCTTC
CDR3: CASSFSGGAPEQFF